This T cell receptor (beta chain) was profiled in a study of cytomegalovirus exposure and HLA in healthy donors. Trimming pared 5 bases from V and 7 bases from J, leaving 6 bases between. Germline CDR1 and CDR2: SNHLY and FYNNEI. CDR3 size: 11 residues. With 60 Vbeta and 13 Jbeta primers, the PCR was carried out. As originally analysed: Approximately 78 million unique TCR beta chains, roughly 11 million of them shared, were counted by a later analysis. The table came from immunoSEQ multiplex PCR; TCRdb's copy has only in-frame clones and leaves some out. The V and J calls and clone size are taken from that table; D and trimming were inferred from the DNA. In the table there are fewer than 250,000 clones, roughly 80% of which are singletons. Worth noting for this clone: What it binds is unknown.

General study results and limits: As a later analysis showed, several of the most significant clusters appeared to be linked to common viral pathogens. In vitro checks showed that three CMV-associated chains really do target CMV antigens.

The rearrangement joins TRBV2 to TRBJ2-4, with D perhaps TRBD1 (5 bases). This sequence was found in a man in his forties or fifties in good health and CMV-seronegative. Specimen: PBMCs. The CDR3 reads CASSRQNIQYF. The CDR3 DNA follows: TGTGCCAGCAGTCGACAGAACATTCAGTACTTC. The full variable domain, its missing parts supplied by reference TRBV2 and TRBJ2-4, is EPEVTQTPSHQVTQMGQEVILRCVPISNHLYFYWYRQILGQKVEFLVSFYNNEISEKSEIFDDQFSVERPDGSNFTLKIRSTKLEDSAMYFCASSRQNIQYFGAGTRLSVL.